This T cell receptor (beta chain) was identified during a study of T cell responses to AZD1222 COVID-19 vaccine. Study results and limitations: Baseline seropositivity occurred in only 5 to 7 AZD1222 recipients. Among the donors, most were white British and more were female, and clonal diversity was possibly underestimated.

The CDR3 is 16 residues long. V was pared by 1 base and J by 4 bases, with 7 bases of the junction left unmatched. Per germline, CDR1 LGHNA and CDR2 YNFKEQ. Libraries were prepared by immunoSEQ multiplex PCR; TCRdb keeps only in-frame clonotypes and omits some of them. The table lists around 99,000 clones, more than 90% of them singletons, with 12% in the top ten. On this clone itself: Its antigen remains unknown.

Sequencing used peripheral blood, obtained on day 0 of AZD1222 vaccination. The receptor comes from an adult in good health. This chain links TRBV4-2 with TRBJ2-3; 8 nucleotides line up with TRBD2. DNA of the CDR3: TGTGCCAGCAGCCAAGGGACCGGCGGGGGGTCAGATACGCAGTATTTT. Translating it yields CASSQGTGGGSDTQYF.